These T cell receptor beta chains were read from a single sample in a study of T-cell reconstitution after alpha-beta-depleted transplantation in children. Each CDR3 protein is one row after TCRdb ran MiXCR on the PCR reads. The table records some 340,000 distinct CDR3 sequences, about 9.3% of them present only once. This sample comprised PBMCs from the stem cell graft donor, obtained from the stem cell graft. The receptors were sampled from a human donor who donated a stem cell graft to a child with acute lymphoblastic leukemia. Each CDR3 is given with its conserved first and last residue. A D gene is named only where the DNA matches it firmly. Not all rows give a size; the values are once, few, many and, for expanded clones, a class.

size	D	V	J	CDR3	DNA
few	.	TRBV3-1	TRBJ1-1	CASSHHLGKLVEAFF	TGTGCCAGCAGCCACCACCTAGGGAAGTTAGTTGAAGCTTTCTTT
few	TRBD2	TRBV7-3	TRBJ2-6	CASSLVVDSGPTGANVLTF	TGTGCCAGCAGCTTAGTCGTGGATAGCGGGCCGACTGGGGCCAACGTCCTGACTTTC
.	TRBD2	TRBV9	TRBJ2-5	CASSAGTSGRETQYF	TGTGCCAGCAGCGCGGGGACTAGCGGGAGGGAGACCCAGTACTTC
few	.	TRBV5-7	TRBJ2-1	CASSLYGSAYNEQFF	TGTGCCAGCAGCTTGTACGGGTCGGCCTACAATGAGCAGTTCTTC
many	.	TRBV4-1	TRBJ2-6	CASSPGVGANVLTF	TGCGCCAGCAGCCCAGGGGTCGGGGCCAACGTCCTGACTTTC
.	.	TRBV27	TRBJ1-4	CASSLWGRVADEKLFF	TGTGCCAGCAGTTTATGGGGGAGGGTGGCAGATGAAAAACTGTTTTTT
.	TRBD1	TRBV15	TRBJ2-3	CATSADRGPDTQYF	TGTGCCACCAGCGCAGACAGGGGGCCCGATACGCAGTATTTT
few	.	TRBV5-6	TRBJ2-1	CASSLVASADEQFF	TGTGCCAGCAGCTTGGTCGCTAGCGCCGATGAGCAGTTCTTC
few	TRBD1	TRBV20-1	TRBJ1-4	CSAPQAGQGLEKLFF	TGCAGTGCTCCCCAAGCCGGACAGGGGCTCGAAAAACTGTTTTTT
.	TRBD1	TRBV7-2	TRBJ1-1	CASSLERGPAFF	TGTGCCAGCAGCTTAGAGAGGGGGCCCGCTTTCTTT
.	.	TRBV7-3	TRBJ2-5	CASSTTRQETQYF	TGTGCCAGCAGTACTACTAGACAAGAGACCCAGTACTTC
.	.	TRBV7-9	TRBJ1-1	CASSFITGANTEAFF	TGTGCCAGCAGCTTTATTACAGGCGCGAACACTGAAGCTTTCTTT
many	TRBD1	TRBV28	TRBJ1-6	CASSLGTGGLGSPLHF	TGTGCCAGCAGTTTGGGGACAGGGGGCCTCGGTTCACCCCTCCACTTT
many	.	TRBV7-9	TRBJ2-1	CASSLVRGSYNEQFF	TGTGCCAGCAGCTTAGTTCGTGGCTCCTACAATGAGCAGTTCTTC
.	.	TRBV27	TRBJ2-7	CASSSATGTYEQYF	TGTGCCAGCAGTTCAGCGACAGGAACCTACGAGCAGTACTTC
many	.	TRBV20-1	TRBJ2-7	CSAGAAYEQYF	TGCAGTGCGGGGGCGGCCTACGAGCAGTACTTC
many	.	TRBV20-1	TRBJ2-7	CSARSDVGEQYF	TGCAGTGCTAGATCGGATGTGGGGGAGCAGTACTTC
.	TRBD2	TRBV29-1	TRBJ2-1	CSVGHGTSGRALEQFF	TGCAGCGTTGGGCACGGGACTAGCGGGAGGGCCCTCGAGCAGTTCTTC
.	.	TRBV20-1	TRBJ2-5	CSAKAEETQYF	TGCAGTGCTAAGGCGGAAGAGACCCAGTACTTC
many	TRBD1	TRBV7-8	TRBJ1-5	CASSLDWTGLHNQPQHF	TGTGCCAGCAGCTTAGATTGGACAGGACTGCACAATCAGCCCCAGCATTTT
few	.	TRBV4-3	TRBJ2-7	CASSQGTSSYEQYF	TGCGCCAGCAGCCAAGGGACCTCCTCCTACGAGCAGTACTTC
.	.	TRBV6-5	TRBJ2-1	CASNSYNEQFF	TGTGCGAGCAACAGCTACAATGAGCAGTTCTTC
.	TRBD2	TRBV7-2	TRBJ2-5	CASSLALGLAGEETQYF	TGTGCCAGCAGCTTAGCGCTTGGACTAGCGGGGGAAGAGACCCAGTACTTC
few	TRBD2	TRBV7-8	TRBJ2-1	CASSYHRAGGNHNEQFF	TGTGCCAGCAGCTATCACCGGGCGGGAGGGAACCACAATGAGCAGTTCTTC
.	.	TRBV20-1	TRBJ2-7	CSARGGSGILRQYF	TGCAGTGCTAGAGGGGGATCCGGGATTCTTCGTCAGTACTTC
.	TRBD2	TRBV29-1	TRBJ2-1	CSVRTSGSSYNEQFF	TGCAGCGTCCGGACTAGCGGGAGCTCCTACAATGAGCAGTTCTTC
few	TRBD1	TRBV5-1	TRBJ2-7	CASSPNRGRDEQYF	TGCGCCAGCAGCCCAAACAGGGGGCGAGACGAGCAGTACTTC
.	.	TRBV12-3/TRBV12-4	TRBJ2-1	CASSPLGSNEQFF	TGTGCCAGCAGTCCCCTCGGGTCCAATGAGCAGTTCTTC
few	.	TRBV7-2	TRBJ2-7	CASSPDTTYEQYF	TGTGCCAGCAGCCCGGACACTACCTACGAGCAGTACTTC
many	.	TRBV9	TRBJ2-1	CASRSGGSNEQFF	TGTGCCAGCAGATCTGGAGGTAGCAATGAGCAGTTCTTC
few	.	TRBV7-9	TRBJ1-1	CASSSRGTGNTEAFF	TGTGCCAGCAGCTCTAGAGGGACGGGGAACACTGAAGCTTTCTTT
few	.	TRBV29-1	TRBJ1-1	CSVEARSTEAFF	TGCAGCGTTGAGGCGAGGAGCACTGAAGCTTTCTTT
many	TRBD2	TRBV7-7	TRBJ2-3	CASSSGLAGGFTDTQYF	TGTGCTAGCAGCTCCGGACTAGCGGGAGGCTTCACAGATACGCAGTATTTT
.	TRBD1	TRBV20-1	TRBJ2-5	CSARDNAQGVAETQYF	TGCAGTGCTAGAGATAACGCACAGGGGGTAGCGGAGACCCAGTACTTC
.	TRBD1	TRBV10-3	TRBJ1-2	CAISESGTAYGYTF	TGTGCCATCAGTGAGTCCGGGACAGCCTATGGCTACACCTTC
many	.	TRBV27	TRBJ2-1	CASSLSVITYNEQFF	TGTGCCAGCAGTTTATCCGTGATCACTTACAATGAGCAGTTCTTC
few	TRBD2	TRBV5-6	TRBJ2-5	CASSREEGETQYF	TGTGCCAGCAGCCGGGAGGAGGGGGAGACCCAGTACTTC
.	TRBD2	TRBV18	TRBJ2-7	CASSPSTGTSGRYEQYF	TGTGCCAGCTCTCCATCAACCGGGACTAGCGGGAGGTACGAGCAGTACTTC
.	TRBD1	TRBV6-1	TRBJ2-1	CASRSGTGDYNEQFF	TGTGCCAGCAGGTCCGGGACAGGGGACTACAATGAGCAGTTCTTC
.	TRBD1	TRBV30	TRBJ2-1	CAWGQGRDEQFF	TGTGCCTGGGGACAGGGTCGAGATGAGCAGTTCTTC
many	.	TRBV11-2	TRBJ2-7	CASSLDTRVANEQYF	TGTGCCAGCAGCTTGGACACCAGGGTAGCCAACGAGCAGTACTTC
many	TRBD2	TRBV4-3	TRBJ2-2	CASSQGLAGLTHDGELFF	TGCGCCAGCAGCCAGGGACTAGCGGGCCTCACCCATGATGGGGAGCTGTTTTTT
few	TRBD2	TRBV11-2	TRBJ2-2	CASTRGAGELFF	TGTGCCAGCACCCGGGGGGCCGGGGAGCTGTTTTTT
few	.	TRBV12-5	TRBJ2-7	CASGPDSGADHEQYF	TGTGCTAGTGGTCCCGACTCCGGGGCCGACCACGAGCAGTACTTC
few	TRBD2	TRBV4-1	TRBJ2-7	CASSQDKASGSYEQYF	TGCGCCAGCAGCCAAGATAAGGCTAGCGGATCCTACGAGCAGTACTTC
.	TRBD2	TRBV11-2	TRBJ2-4	CASSSSGTSVHLAKNIQYF	TGTGCCAGCAGCTCGTCTGGGACTAGTGTTCATTTAGCCAAAAACATTCAGTACTTC
many	TRBD1	TRBV10-2	TRBJ1-2	CASSDPGQGRYGYTF	TGCGCCAGCAGTGATCCGGGACAGGGGCGTTATGGCTACACCTTC
.	TRBD2	TRBV5-1	TRBJ2-1	CASSLGPSGSYNEQFF	TGCGCCAGCAGCTTGGGTCCTAGCGGGAGCTACAATGAGCAGTTCTTC
.	TRBD1	TRBV7-9	TRBJ2-1	CASRKDRFKNNEQFF	TGTGCCAGCAGAAAGGACAGGTTCAAAAACAATGAGCAGTTCTTC
.	TRBD1	TRBV6-2/TRBV6-3	TRBJ2-7	CASSPPGTGLGRARRGHEQYF	TGTGCCAGCAGTCCCCCCGGGACAGGGCTGGGGAGGGCTAGAAGAGGCCACGAGCAGTACTTC
few	.	TRBV4-2	TRBJ1-5	CASSRILGGNSNQPQHF	TGTGCCAGCAGCCGGATTCTTGGGGGAAATAGCAATCAGCCCCAGCATTTT
many	.	TRBV12-3/TRBV12-4	TRBJ2-3	CASSSTPGMGTDTQYF	TGTGCCAGCAGTTCCACCCCCGGGATGGGCACAGATACGCAGTATTTT
many	.	TRBV5-1	TRBJ2-7	CASSSGTHYEQYF	TGCGCCAGCAGCTCCGGGACACACTACGAGCAGTACTTC
few	.	TRBV30	TRBJ2-6	CAWSVWGGGSGANVLTF	TGTGCCTGGAGTGTCTGGGGAGGGGGCTCTGGGGCCAACGTCCTGACTTTC